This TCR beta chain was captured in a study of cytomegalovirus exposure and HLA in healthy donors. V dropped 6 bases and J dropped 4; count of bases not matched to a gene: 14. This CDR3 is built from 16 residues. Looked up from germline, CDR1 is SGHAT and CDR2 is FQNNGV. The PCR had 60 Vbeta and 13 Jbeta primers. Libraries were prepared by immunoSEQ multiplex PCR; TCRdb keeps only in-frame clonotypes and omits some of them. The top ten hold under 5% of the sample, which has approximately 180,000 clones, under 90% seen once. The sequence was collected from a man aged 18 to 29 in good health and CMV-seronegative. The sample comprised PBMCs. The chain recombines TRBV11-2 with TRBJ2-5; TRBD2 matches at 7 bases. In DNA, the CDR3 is TGTGCCAGCAGTCCAACTGTTAGGGGCGGGGGAGAGACCCAGTACTTC. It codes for CASSPTVRGGGETQYF.